This T cell receptor (beta chain) is from a study of blood T cells in healthy people across ages. Primers used in a second PCR of about 6 to 11 cycles were a sample-barcoded 5' primer and a J-beta primer mix. A template-switch adaptor that had 12 random nucleotides put a tag on each cDNA molecule. From the 5' RACE reads, TCRdb called clonotypes with MiXCR, one entry per CDR3 protein. The sample consists of approximately 730,000 distinct CDR3 sequences, more than 40% of them appearing once. Trimming shortened V by 4 bases and J by 11 bases, and 9 bases separated the two germline ends. The CDR3 is 11 amino acids. Germline lookup yields CDR1 SGHTA and CDR2 FQGNSA. Note on this clonotype: With a much larger clone just one base away, this may be a read error.

The rearrangement links TRBV7-2 to TRBJ2-1; the D is unclear. The material sequenced was blood. The sequence came from a woman aged 60 to 75 in good health. The CDR3 DNA follows: TGTGCCAGCAGCTCGGAGTGGAAGCAGTTCTTC. Protein product: CASSSEWKQFF. The full variable domain, completed using reference TRBV7-2 and TRBJ2-1, is GAGVSQSPSNKVTEKGKDVELRCDPISGHTALYWYRQSLGQGLEFLIYFQGNSAPDKSGLPSDRFSAERTGGSVSTLTIQRTQQEDSAVYLCASSSEWKQFFGPGTRLTVL.